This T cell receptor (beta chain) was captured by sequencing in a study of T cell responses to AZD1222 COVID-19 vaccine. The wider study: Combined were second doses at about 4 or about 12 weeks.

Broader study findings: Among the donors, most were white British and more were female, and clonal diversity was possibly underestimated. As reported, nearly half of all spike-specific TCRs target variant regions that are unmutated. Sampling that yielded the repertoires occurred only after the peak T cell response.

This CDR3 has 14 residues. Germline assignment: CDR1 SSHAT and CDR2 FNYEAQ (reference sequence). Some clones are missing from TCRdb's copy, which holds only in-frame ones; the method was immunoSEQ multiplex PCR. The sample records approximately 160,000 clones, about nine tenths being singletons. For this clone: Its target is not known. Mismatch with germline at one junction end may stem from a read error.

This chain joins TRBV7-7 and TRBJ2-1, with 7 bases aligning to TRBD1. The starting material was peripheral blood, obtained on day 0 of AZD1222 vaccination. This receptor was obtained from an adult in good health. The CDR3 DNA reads TGTGCTAGCAGCCCAGGGACAGCCTACAATGAGCAGTTCTTC. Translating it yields CASSPGTAYNEQFF.